This TCR beta chain stems from a study of blood T cell repertoires in COVID-19. Per the germline V gene, CDR1 is MGHDK and CDR2 is SYGVNS. The germline V and J ends were trimmed by 5 bases and 7 bases, with 6 bases remaining between them. The CDR3 covers 11 residues. Profiled with immunoSEQ multiplex PCR; TCRdb holds only in-frame clones, not every one. The sample lists approximately 130,000 clones, about 86% occurring once. The rearrangement joins TRBV25-1 to TRBJ1-3, with a weak D call TRBD1 (5 bases). Source material: peripheral blood. The origin of this receptor is a woman aged 50 to 65 who had recovered from COVID-19. CDR3 sequence: CASSSGNTIYF. The CDR3 DNA reads TGTGCCAGCAGTTCAGGGAACACCATATATTTT. The variable domain in full, completed from reference TRBV25-1 and TRBJ1-3, reads EADIYQTPRYLVIGTGKKITLECSQTMGHDKMYWYQQDPGMELHLIHYSYGVNSTEKGDLSSESTVSRIRTEHFPLTLESARPSHTSQYLCASSSGNTIYFGEGSWLTVV.